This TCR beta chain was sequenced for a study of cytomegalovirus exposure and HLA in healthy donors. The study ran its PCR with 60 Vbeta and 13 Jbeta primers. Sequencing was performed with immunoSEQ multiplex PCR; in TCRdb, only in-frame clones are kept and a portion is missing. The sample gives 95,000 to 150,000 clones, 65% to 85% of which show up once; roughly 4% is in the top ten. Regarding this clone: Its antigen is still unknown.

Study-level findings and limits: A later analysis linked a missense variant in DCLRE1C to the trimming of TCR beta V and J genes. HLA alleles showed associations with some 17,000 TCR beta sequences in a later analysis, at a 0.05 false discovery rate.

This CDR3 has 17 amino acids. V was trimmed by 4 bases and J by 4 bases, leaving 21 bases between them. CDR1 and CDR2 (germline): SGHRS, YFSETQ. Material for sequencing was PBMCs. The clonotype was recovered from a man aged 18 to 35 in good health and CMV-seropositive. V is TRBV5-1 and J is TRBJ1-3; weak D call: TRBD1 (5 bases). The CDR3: CASSPTLLGASGNTIYF. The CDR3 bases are TGCGCCAGCAGCCCAACACTTCTTGGGGCGTCAGGAAACACCATATATTTT. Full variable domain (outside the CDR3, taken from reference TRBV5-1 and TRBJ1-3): KAGVTQTPRYLIKTRGQQVTLSCSPISGHRSVSWYQQTPGQGLQFLFEYFSETQRNKGNFPGRFSGRQFSNSRSEMNVSTLELGDSALYLCASSPTLLGASGNTIYFGEGSWLTVV.